The clone carrying this T cell receptor (beta chain) was seen only a few times. Its antigen remains unknown. Trimming pared 2 bases from V and 0 bases from J, leaving 9 bases between. Germline assignment: CDR1 SGHRS and CDR2 YFSETQ. This CDR3 has 15 amino acids. This sample was included in a study of breast tumors, draining lymph nodes, adjacent tissues. Notes on the study in general: That most tumor T cells come from lymph nodes remained unproven. Most tumor T cells seemingly derive from lymph node, then expand in tumor.

Samples came from axillary lymph nodes draining the breast cancer. Via MiXCR, TCRdb re-called the multiplex PCR reads, giving one row per CDR3 protein. The repertoire includes about 140,000 distinct CDR3 sequences, around a third of them detected once, and around 2.3% sits in the top ten. The source of this sequence is a female donor with breast cancer. Some clones in this sample may be carry-over from other donors' samples. The chain carries TRBV5-1 and TRBJ1-3, with D unresolved. Material: axillary lymph node tissue. The CDR3 region has the DNA TGCGCCAGCAGCTTAGACGGAATCTCTGGAAACACCATATATTTT. Its translation is CASSLDGISGNTIYF.